Only a few counts were recorded for the clone carrying this T cell receptor beta chain. The junction shows a germline mismatch at one end, possibly a read error. Germline CDR1 is SSHAT and CDR2 is FNYEAQ (reference sequence). The CDR3 extends over 16 amino acids. MiXCR, run by TCRdb on the RT-PCR reads, gives a single entry per CDR3 protein. The table shows approximately 410,000 distinct CDR3 sequences, with approximately 16% occurring only once. This record belongs to a study of patients and donors after allogeneic stem cell transplantation. Sequencing input: blood, either unsorted or a sorted T cell fraction (not recorded which). This TCR was sampled from a human donor who was either an allogeneic HSCT recipient or a stem cell or donor lymphocyte infusion donor (not recorded which). It is not recorded whose cells these are; they may come from a transplant donor. V gene TRBV7-7 combines with J gene TRBJ2-1; the D gene is possibly TRBD2 (6 bases). The DNA of the CDR3 is TGTGCTAGCAGCCTAGAGGCCGGGGGTTCCTACAATGAGCAGTTCTTC. Translating gives CASSLEAGGSYNEQFF.